This TCR beta chain was observed in a study of T-cell memory formation after mild COVID-19. Study information: The two donors had largely donor-specific TCR clusters. General study results and limits: Within pre-infection memory, some responding clones were found, suggesting cross-reactive memory joined. Among contracting clones, CD4+ were mainly CM/EM and CD8+ enriched in EMRA.

TCRdb passed the 5' RACE reads through MiXCR, listing each CDR3 protein once. Of roughly 240,000 distinct CDR3 sequences listed, about 16% are singletons. The sample holds a few counts of this clonotype. The antigen is unknown. Germline CDR1 is MNHEY and CDR2 is SVGAGI. With 2 bases removed from V and 2 bases from J, the gap between germline ends came to 10 bases. CDR3 size: 14 residues. The chain uses TRBV6-5 and TRBJ2-7, with D tentatively TRBD2 (6 bases). The sequence was obtained from a man younger than 35 who had mild COVID-19 (a few samples of this study predate the infection). Cell type and time point are not known. The sample was PBMCs or a T cell subset sorted from them (not recorded which). The CDR3 nucleotides are TGTGCCAGCAGTTACGGAGCGGGTCCCTACGAGCAGTACGTC. This encodes CASSYGAGPYEQYV.